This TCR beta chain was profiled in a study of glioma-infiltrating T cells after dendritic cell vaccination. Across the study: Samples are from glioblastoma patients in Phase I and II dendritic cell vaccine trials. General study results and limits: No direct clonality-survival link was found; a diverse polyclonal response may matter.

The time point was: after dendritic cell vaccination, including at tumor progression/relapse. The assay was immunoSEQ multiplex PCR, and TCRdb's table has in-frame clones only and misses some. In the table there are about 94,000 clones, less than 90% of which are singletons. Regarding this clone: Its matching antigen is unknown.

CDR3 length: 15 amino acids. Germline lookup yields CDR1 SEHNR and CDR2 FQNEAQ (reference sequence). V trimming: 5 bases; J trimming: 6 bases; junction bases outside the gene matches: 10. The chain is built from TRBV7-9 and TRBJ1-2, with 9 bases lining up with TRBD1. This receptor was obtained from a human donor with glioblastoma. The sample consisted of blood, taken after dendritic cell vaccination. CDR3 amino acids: CASSAGTGTGNGYTF. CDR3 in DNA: TGTGCCAGCAGCGCCGGAACCGGGACAGGGAATGGCTACACCTTC.